This T cell receptor (beta chain) originates from a study of cytomegalovirus exposure and HLA in healthy donors. Study-wide background: Under 90% of roughly 400 genotyped donors fell in the Caucasian-associated ancestry cluster.

Amplification used 60 Vbeta primers and 13 Jbeta primers. The repertoire was sequenced with immunoSEQ multiplex PCR; TCRdb's copy has only in-frame clones and lacks some. This table holds about 100,000 clones, 84% found once. The table lists this clone with a count of one. The germline V gene has CDR1 MRHNA and CDR2 SNTAGT. This CDR3 is 15 amino acids long. The junction had 11 bases not matched to a gene; V was cut back by 6 bases and J by 6 bases. The source is a woman between 18 and 30 years old in good health and CMV-seronegative. The rearrangement uses TRBV6-4 and TRBJ2-1, with 7 positions matching TRBD2. Specimen: PBMCs. CDR3 region: CASSAQTGLVNEQFF. The DNA for the CDR3 is TGTGCCAGCAGCGCCCAGACCGGACTAGTCAATGAGCAGTTCTTC.